This TCR beta chain was identified during a study of T cells in Graves' hyperthyroidism and ophthalmopathy. J was trimmed by 7 bases and V by 2 bases; bases with no gene match: 10. The CDR3 is made up of 16 amino acids. The germline gives CDR1 MDHEN, CDR2 SYDVKM. Amplification of TCR beta CDR3 regions was performed using RNA transcripts as template. TCR CDR3 underwent first-round RT-PCR with the HTBI primer set. TCRdb fed the multiplex PCR reads into MiXCR, producing one record per CDR3 protein. The table lists fewer than 700,000 distinct CDR3 sequences, 15% to 20% of them singletons. There are many counts of this clonotype. Graves' hyperthyroidism qualified as stable when ophthalmopathy did not progress within 18 months.

The V and J genes are TRBV28 and TRBJ2-1, with 8 bases matching TRBD2. Sequencing used blood. This receptor was identified in a woman under 40 with Graves' hyperthyroidism. DNA of the CDR3: TGTGCCAGCAGTTTAATGGGTAGCGGGAATAAGAATGAGCAGTTCTTC. Its translation: CASSLMGSGNKNEQFF. Complete variable domain (other parts from reference TRBV28 and TRBJ2-1): DVKVTQSSRYLVKRTGEKVFLECVQDMDHENMFWYRQDPGLGLRLIYFSYDVKMKEKGDIPEGYSVSREKKERFSLILESASTNQTSMYLCASSLMGSGNKNEQFFGPGTRLTVL.